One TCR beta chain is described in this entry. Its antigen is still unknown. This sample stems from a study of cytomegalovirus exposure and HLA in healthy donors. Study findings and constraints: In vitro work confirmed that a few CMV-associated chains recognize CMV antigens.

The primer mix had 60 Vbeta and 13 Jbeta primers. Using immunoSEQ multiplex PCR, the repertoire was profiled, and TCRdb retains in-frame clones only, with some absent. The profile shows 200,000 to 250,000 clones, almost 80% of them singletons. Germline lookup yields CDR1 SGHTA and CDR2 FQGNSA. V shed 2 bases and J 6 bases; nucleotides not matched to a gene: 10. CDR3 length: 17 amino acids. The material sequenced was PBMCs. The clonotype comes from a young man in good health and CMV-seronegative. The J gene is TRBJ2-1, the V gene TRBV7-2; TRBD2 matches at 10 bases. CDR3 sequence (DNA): TGTGCCAGCAGCTTAATAAGCGGGAGGGCTATAGGCAATGAGCAGTTCTTC. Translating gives CASSLISGRAIGNEQFF.